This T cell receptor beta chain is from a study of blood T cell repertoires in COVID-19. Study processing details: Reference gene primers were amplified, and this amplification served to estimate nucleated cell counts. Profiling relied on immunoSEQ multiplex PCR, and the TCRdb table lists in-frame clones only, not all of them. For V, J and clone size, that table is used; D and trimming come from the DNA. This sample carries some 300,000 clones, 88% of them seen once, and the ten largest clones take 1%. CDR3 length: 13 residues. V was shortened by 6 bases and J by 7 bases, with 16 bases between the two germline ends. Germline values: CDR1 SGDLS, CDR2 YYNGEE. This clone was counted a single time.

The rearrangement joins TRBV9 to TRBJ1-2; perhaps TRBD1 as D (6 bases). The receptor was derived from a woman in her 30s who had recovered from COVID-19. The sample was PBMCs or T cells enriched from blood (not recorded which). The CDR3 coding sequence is TGTGCCAGCACGGGGGGCTCCGTCTCTGGCTACACCTTC. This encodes CASTGGSVSGYTF.